A single TCR beta chain is shown here with its context. Its antigen remains unidentified. The record has no base qualities; no much larger clone is one base away. CDR1 and CDR2 (SNHLY, FYNNEI) derive from the germline V gene. The V end loses 2 bases and the J end loses 2 bases, and a stretch of 7 bases separates them. Inclusive of the bounding cysteine and phenylalanine, the CDR3 is 14 residues long. Only the CDR3 portion is preserved as DNA: 42 bases, with reading frame beginning at the first base. This sample's time point label indicates: roughly 27 days on oral tofacitinib. This specimen's treatment or condition label, interpreted: oral pan-JAK inhibitor, 5-10 mg twice daily. From alopecia areata patients, peripheral blood was collected along with lesional scalp punch biopsies. PBMCs were isolated by density centrifugation and stained for CD3, CD4 and CD8, after which CD4+ and CD8+ T cells were sorted on a FACSAria.

The data stem from a study of CD8+ T cells in alopecia areata (dated by TCRdb to the late 2010s). Some background on the complete study: Treated patients were enrolled in an open-label pilot trial of oral tofacitinib at 5 to 10 mg twice daily for moderate-to-severe alopecia areata. Patients stayed on tofacitinib for 6 to 18 months and then had 6 months of follow-up off drug so that delayed response and recurrence could be assessed. For the treated patients, the SALT score, which quantifies what percentage of scalp surface area is affected, served as the measure of disease severity. High-throughput TCRbeta sequencing was used to examine T cell clonal expansion in alopecia areata in both the C3H/HeJ mouse model and human patients. Scalp tissue and sorted CD4+ and CD8+ peripheral blood T cells from patchy and totalis/universalis alopecia areata patients and from healthy controls were covered by human TCRbeta sequencing. Biopsies were taken from tofacitinib-treated patients at baseline and at 4 and 24 weeks of treatment, and a later scalp biopsy was taken in several of the tofacitinib-treated patients. Scalp clonality was compared across normal scalp (n=4), patchy alopecia areata scalp (n=8), and alopecia totalis/universalis scalp (n=8). The RNA source kit depended on sample type: the PAXgene miRNA kit for fixed scalp, the miRNeasy kit for PBMCs, and the RNeasy kit for mouse skin. immunoSEQ multiplex PCR using 35 Vbeta forward primers and 13 Jbeta reverse primers was used to amplify TCRbeta CDR3 regions.

Study-level results and caveats: Compared with normal scalp, lesional scalp had higher clonality and more expanded CD8+ clones, particularly in alopecia totalis/universalis, a pattern that suggests antigenic drive. Compared with mice, TCR sequences shared between patients were less clear, possibly partly because of HLA diversity across the patient population. Because the treated cohort was small and had only one nonresponder, larger studies are needed to examine links between baseline CD8+ expansion and response. During tofacitinib treatment, many expanded lesional clones stuck around in both scalp and blood, and this persistence may partly explain why relapse happens after treatment is stopped. Tofacitinib significantly decreased scalp clonality and the number of expanded CD8+ clones among the top 100 scalp clones. Scalp TCR repertoire analysis is complicated because resident alphabeta T cells in normal human skin are also sequenced, whereas mouse skin is dominated by gammadelta T cells.

The library was prepared using the immunoSEQ multiplex PCR assay. RNA was extracted from all samples and reverse transcribed into cDNA as template for TCR sequencing. SuperScript III was used for first-strand cDNA synthesis, primed with a 2:1 mix of oligo-dT and random hexamers. A synthetic immune receptor repertoire was used to assess amplification bias, and residual bias was removed computationally. As for how the authors treated the data: After raw reads were preprocessed to remove errors, the CDR3 was defined following IMGT conventions as running from the conserved cysteine to phenylalanine. Clonality was computed by normalizing Shannon entropy by log2 of the number of productive unique TCRs and subtracting the result from 1. CD4 or CD8 identity of scalp clones was inferred by cross-referencing scalp TCRbeta sequences with sorted blood CD4 and CD8 repertoires. TCRdb provides this immuneACCESS table in a form limited to in-frame rearrangements. Some clones are lacking; in checked studies, under half of them reflect an unresolved V gene, and why the rest are absent is not known. V and J calls and clone size are given by that table; D and trimming were obtained from the DNA. Within this sample are about 220,000 clones, with about 57% of them counted one time only. Together, the top ten hold roughly 1.6% of the sample.

The sequence came from a human donor with alopecia areata. The chain was built from TRBV2 and TRBJ1-5, with the D segment identity uncertain. The sample was CD4+ T cells sorted from blood, taken at week 4, from a patient treated with tofacitinib. The DNA is as follows: TGTGCCAGCAGTGAACAGAGGGGCAATCAGCCCCAGCATTTT. Translation gives CASSEQRGNQPQHF.